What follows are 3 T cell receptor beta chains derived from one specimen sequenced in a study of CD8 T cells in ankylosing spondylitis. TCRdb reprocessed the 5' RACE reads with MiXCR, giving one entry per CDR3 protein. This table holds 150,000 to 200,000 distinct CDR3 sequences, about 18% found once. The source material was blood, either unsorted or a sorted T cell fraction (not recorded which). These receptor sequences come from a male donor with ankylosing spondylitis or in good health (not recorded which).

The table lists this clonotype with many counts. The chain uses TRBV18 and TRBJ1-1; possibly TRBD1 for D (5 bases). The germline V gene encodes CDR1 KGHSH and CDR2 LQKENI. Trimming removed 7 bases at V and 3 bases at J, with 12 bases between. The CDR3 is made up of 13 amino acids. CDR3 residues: CASLSGTDTEAFF. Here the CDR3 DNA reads TGTGCCAGCTTATCAGGGACGGACACTGAAGCTTTCTTT.

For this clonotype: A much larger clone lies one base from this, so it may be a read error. CDR3 residues: CVSSRGLSYEQYF. The CDR3 bases are TGTGTCAGCAGCAGGGGACTCTCCTACGAGCAGTACTTC. The V and J genes are TRBV7-2 and TRBJ2-7; D possibly matches TRBD1 or TRBD2 (6 bases each). CDR1 and CDR2 (germline): SGHTA, FQGNSA. CDR3 length equals 13 residues.

CDR3 residues: CASSFGTSGALAKNIQYF. The CDR3 DNA is TGCGCCAGCAGCTTCGGGACTAGCGGGGCCCTAGCCAAAAACATTCAGTACTTC. The genes are TRBV5-1 and TRBJ2-4, with TRBD2 identical over 13 bases. CDR1 and CDR2 from the germline V gene are SGHRS and YFSETQ. Trimming took 2 bases from V and 0 from J; bases not matched to a gene: 5. The CDR3 contains 18 residues.